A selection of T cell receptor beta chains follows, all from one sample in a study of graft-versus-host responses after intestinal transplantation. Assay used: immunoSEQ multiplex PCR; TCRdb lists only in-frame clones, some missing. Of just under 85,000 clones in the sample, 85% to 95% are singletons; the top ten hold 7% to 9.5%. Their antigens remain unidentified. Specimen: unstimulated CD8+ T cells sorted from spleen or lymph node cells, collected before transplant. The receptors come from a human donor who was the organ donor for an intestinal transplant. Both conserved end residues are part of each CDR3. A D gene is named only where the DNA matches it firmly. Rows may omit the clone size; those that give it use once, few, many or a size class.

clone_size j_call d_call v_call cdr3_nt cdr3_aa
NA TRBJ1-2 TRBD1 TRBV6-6 TGTGCCAGCAGCAACGGACAGGGCGATGGCTACACCTTC CASSNGQGDGYTF
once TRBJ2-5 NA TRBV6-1 TGTGCCAGCAGTGAATGGCGGGGACAACCCCAAGAGACCCAGTACTTC CASSEWRGQPQETQYF
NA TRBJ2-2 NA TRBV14 TGTGCCAGCAGCCAAGGGTCTCCGGCTCTAGTTTCCGGGGAGCTGTTTTTT CASSQGSPALVSGELFF
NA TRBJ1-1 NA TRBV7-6 TGTGCCAGCAGCTTCAAGTCTGGTACTGAAGCTTTCTTT CASSFKSGTEAFF
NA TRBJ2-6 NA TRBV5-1 TGCGCCAGCAGCCCCCTCCCTGAGGGCCCAGGGGCCAACGTCCTGACTTTC CASSPLPEGPGANVLTF
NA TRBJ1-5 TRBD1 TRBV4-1 TGCGCCAGCAGCCTACCCGGGACAGGGATTCAGCCCCAGCATTTT CASSLPGTGIQPQHF
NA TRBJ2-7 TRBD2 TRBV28 TGTGCCAGCAGTTCCAAACTCATCACTAGCGGGAGCTACGAGCAGTACTTC CASSSKLITSGSYEQYF
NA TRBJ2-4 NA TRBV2 TGTGCCAGCAGTGAAGCCCTTGGTGAAAGCTGGCAGGACGTTGAAATGTGTTTGTACTTC CASSEALGESWQDVEMCLYF
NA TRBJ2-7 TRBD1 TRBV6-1 TGTGCCAGCAGTGTACGAGGGGGCGAATACGAGCAGTACTTC CASSVRGGEYEQYF
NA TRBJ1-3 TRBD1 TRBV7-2 TGTGCCAGCAGCTACTTCGTGACAGGGGGTATCGGAAACACCATATATTTT CASSYFVTGGIGNTIYF
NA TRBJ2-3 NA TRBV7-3 TGTGCCAGCAGCGTGGGGACAACTAGCACAGATACGCAGTATTTT CASSVGTTSTDTQYF
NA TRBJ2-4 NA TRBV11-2 TGTGCCAGCAGCGGCCACAGGGGAGGTCACATTCAGTACTTC CASSGHRGGHIQYF